This TCR beta chain was recorded in a study of control samples from healthy donors and cancer patients. CDR1 SEHNR and CDR2 FQNEAQ come from the germline V gene (reference sequence). V was trimmed by 1 base and J by 4 bases, leaving 10 bases between them. The CDR3 is 14 amino acids. Method: immunoSEQ multiplex PCR; TCRdb's copy keeps in-frame clones and lacks some. The sample contains about 100,000 clones, over 75% of which appear only once. Sequenced sample: blood. The origin of this receptor is a woman in her fifties or sixties in good health. The chain has TRBV7-9 and TRBJ1-2; D gene unclear. The CDR3 nucleotides read TGTGCCAGCAGCTTAGTCAGCCAGAGCTATGGCTACACCTTC. This encodes CASSLVSQSYGYTF. Supplemented by reference TRBV7-9 and TRBJ1-2, the full variable domain reads DTGVSQNPRHKITKRGQNVTFRCDPISEHNRLYWYRQTLGQGPEFLTYFQNEAQLEKSRLLSDRFSAERPKGSFSTLEIQRTEQGDSAMYLCASSLVSQSYGYTFGSGTRLTVV.